These 9 T cell receptor beta chains were sequenced from one sample in a study of blood T cell repertoires in COVID-19. TCRdb's table, derived via immunoSEQ multiplex PCR, lists solely in-frame clones and lacks some. The data show about 150,000 clones, with 84% seen just once and under 2.5% held by the top ten. The sequencing sample was made of peripheral blood. Receptors were obtained from a man aged 70 or older with acute or convalescent COVID-19.

This chain uses TRBV28 with TRBJ1-2; D perhaps matches TRBD1 (5 bases). Germline V gene lookup returns CDR1 MDHEN and CDR2 SYDVKM. This CDR3 is 18 amino acids long. The V gene lost 2 bases and the J gene lost 2 bases, with 21 bases spanning the gap. DNA for the CDR3: TGTGCCAGCAGTTTAGGGGGGGTCCGTAGCGGCAGGAACTATGGCTACACCTTC. Protein sequence: CASSLGGVRSGRNYGYTF.

This chain connects TRBV6-5 to TRBJ2-7; 9 bases map to TRBD1. The CDR3 is 15 amino acids. V lost 2 bases and J lost 7; bases outside the gene matches: 9. The V gene's germline CDR1 is MNHEY and CDR2 SVGAGI. The CDR3 sequence: CASSYGPRTGDEQYF. CDR3 DNA sequence: TGTGCCAGCAGTTACGGTCCTCGGACAGGGGATGAGCAGTACTTC.

This clone was observed once. The V and J genes are TRBV7-2 and TRBJ1-1; 9 bases match TRBD1. V shed 5 bases, J shed 1 base, and the junction held 8 bases outside the gene matches. CDR1 is SGHTA, CDR2 FQGNSA, per germline. CDR3 length: 16 residues. The CDR3 here is CASSPRGQGRNTEAFF. In DNA form, the CDR3 reads TGTGCCAGCAGCCCCCGGGGACAGGGCAGGAACACTGAAGCTTTCTTT.

The chain is built from TRBV19 and TRBJ1-2, with TRBD1 as a possible D gene (5 bases). V was shortened by 4 bases and J by 4 bases, with 13 bases between the two germline ends. Germline-derived CDR1 and CDR2 are LNHDA and SQIVND (reference sequence). This CDR3 comprises 14 residues. The CDR3 coding sequence is TGTGCCAGTAGTAGCGACAGATGGGTCTATGGCTACACCTTC. This codes for CASSSDRWVYGYTF.

The V and J genes are TRBV5-6 and TRBJ2-3; D not resolved. The germline CDR1 and CDR2 sequences are SGHDT and YYEEEE. CDR3 length: 12 residues. V was trimmed by 4 bases and J by 4 bases, leaving 7 bases between them. CDR3 amino acids: CASSHFPDTQYF. The CDR3 nucleotides read TGTGCCAGCAGCCACTTTCCAGATACGCAGTATTTT. Complete variable domain (other parts from reference TRBV5-6 and TRBJ2-3): DAGVTQSPTHLIKTRGQQVTLRCSPKSGHDTVSWYQQALGQGPQFIFQYYEEEERQRGNFPDRFSGHQFPNYSSELNVNALLLGDSALYLCASSHFPDTQYFGPGTRLTVL.

This chain links TRBV18 with TRBJ2-2, with 10 bases lining up with TRBD2. CDR3 length equals 15 residues. Germline V gene data show CDR1 as KGHSH and CDR2 as LQKENI. V was pared by 2 bases and J by 4 bases, with 1 base of the junction left unmatched. The CDR3 DNA follows: TGTGCCAGCTCACCAACTAGCGGGGCCACCGGGGAGCTGTTTTTT. Protein product: CASSPTSGATGELFF. Full variable domain (remainder filled in from reference TRBV18 and TRBJ2-2): NAGVMQNPRHLVRRRGQEARLRCSPMKGHSHVYWYRQLPEEGLKFMVYLQKENIIDESGMPKERFSAEFPKEGPSILRIQQVVRGDSAAYFCASSPTSGATGELFFGEGSRLTVL.

This sequence joins TRBV28 and TRBJ2-1, with TRBD1 as a possible D gene (6 bases). Germline lookup yields CDR1 MDHEN and CDR2 SYDVKM. Between the trimmed V and J ends, which lost 3 bases and 6 bases, there was a span of 12 bases. This CDR3 has 14 residues. CDR3 amino acids: CASSFYRTVNEQFF. CDR3 DNA: TGTGCCAGCAGTTTTTATCGGACAGTCAATGAGCAGTTCTTC.

As to this clone: Distinct nucleotide sequences in the sample also encode this CDR3. The chain combines TRBV28 with TRBJ1-1; TRBD1 agrees at 11 bases. The CDR3 totals 15 residues. The V segment lost 6 bases and the J segment 5 bases; nucleotides outside the gene matches: 8. CDR1 and CDR2 (germline): MDHEN, SYDVKM. The CDR3 here is CASSPGTGGRTEAFF. CDR3 in DNA: TGTGCCAGCAGCCCGGGGACAGGGGGACGAACTGAAGCTTTCTTT.

The chain employs TRBV6-5 and TRBJ2-7, with D maybe TRBD2 (5 bases). This CDR3 region has 13 residues. CDR1 and CDR2 from the germline V gene are MNHEY and SVGAGI. V was cut by 6 bases and J by 3 bases, with 12 bases left in between. This chain's CDR3 is CASRGTGLYEQYF. The CDR3 DNA sequence: TGTGCCAGCAGAGGCACTGGACTCTACGAGCAGTACTTC.